Each of the 27 T cell receptor beta chains below was sequenced from the same sample in a study of T cell responses to AZD1222 COVID-19 vaccine. Profiling relied on immunoSEQ multiplex PCR, and the TCRdb table lists in-frame clones only, not all of them. The data contain some 130,000 clones, about 90% of them seen just once; the ten biggest clones take up roughly 2%. Sequenced here: peripheral blood, sampled on day 0 of AZD1222 vaccination. Receptors originate from an adult in good health.

The rearrangement joins TRBV5-1 to TRBJ1-1; TRBD1 aligns across 9 bases. Germline assignment: CDR1 SGHRS and CDR2 YFSETQ. The ends lost 4 bases at V and 6 bases at J; junction bases unmatched: 10. The CDR3 sequence is 15 residues long. The CDR3 DNA reads as TGCGCCAGCAGCCTGGGGGGACAGGGAGTCCCTGAAGCTTTCTTT. Protein: CASSLGGQGVPEAFF.

This chain connects TRBV15 to TRBJ1-4, with D tentatively TRBD1 (6 bases). The CDR3 is 15 residues long. V lost 0 bases, J lost 8 bases, and 13 bases lay in between. Germline V gene data show CDR1 as LNHNV and CDR2 as YYDKDF (reference sequence). The DNA of the CDR3 is TGTGCCACCAGCAGAGATGGCAGGGGAGGAGAAAAACTGTTTTTT. This encodes CATSRDGRGGEKLFF.

The CDR3 spells CASSKRRQGRDSPLHF. CDR3 DNA: TGTGCCAGCAGCAAACGAAGACAGGGCAGGGATTCACCCCTCCACTTT. This chain joins TRBV21-1 and TRBJ1-6; no check of the table's D call, TRBD1, against the DNA was made. TRBV21-1 is termed a pseudogene. The CDR3 runs to 16 residues.

This clone was recorded a few times. This chain connects TRBV5-1 to TRBJ1-5; D is uncertain. Germline V gene lookup returns CDR1 SGHRS and CDR2 YFSETQ. The CDR3 extends over 15 amino acids. Trimming removed 0 bases from V and 0 bases from J, with 7 bases in between. The CDR3 DNA sequence: TGCGCCAGCAGCTTGGATAAGAATAGCAATCAGCCCCAGCATTTT. Amino acids: CASSLDKNSNQPQHF.

CDR3 DNA sequence: TGTGCCAGTAGTATAAAAGGAGGGCCGAACACTGAAGCTTTCTTT. Encoded protein: CASSIKGGPNTEAFF. The chain employs TRBV19 and TRBJ1-1; D is uncertain. From germline, CDR1 is LNHDA and CDR2 SQIVND (reference sequence). This CDR3 contains 15 residues. V shed 2 bases and J shed 1 base, with 11 bases lying between them.

The chain joins TRBV7-2 to TRBJ1-1, with unresolved D. CDR1 and CDR2 from the germline V gene are SGHTA and FQGNSA. The CDR3 spans 14 residues. V was cut by 9 bases and J by 1 base, with 15 bases left in between. The CDR3 DNA sequence: TGTGCCAGTCTCGCTCTGGGAAAGAACACTGAAGCTTTCTTT. This gives the protein CASLALGKNTEAFF.

J is TRBJ1-5 and V is TRBV5-1; maybe TRBD1 (5 bases). Trimming removed 4 bases from V and 1 base from J, with 12 bases in between. The CDR3 extends over 15 amino acids. Germline V gene sequence: CDR1 SGHRS, CDR2 YFSETQ. CDR3 DNA: TGCGCCAGCAGCCCGGGACTGGGGAGCAATCAGCCCCAGCATTTT. This codes for CASSPGLGSNQPQHF.

The chain combines TRBV6-2 or TRBV6-3 with TRBJ2-3; TRBD2 aligns across 16 bases. The CDR3 runs 19 residues. Germline V gene data show CDR1 as MNHEY and CDR2 as SVGEGT. V gave up 5 bases and J gave up 5 bases; unmatched junction bases: 13. The CDR3 DNA reads as TGTGCCAGCAGTAACCCCTCCGGGACTAGCGGGGGGGCAATAGATACGCAGTATTTT. Protein: CASSNPSGTSGGAIDTQYF.

This CDR3 is CASSQVFGRGNTIYF. The DNA of the CDR3 is TGTGCCAGCAGCCAAGTTTTTGGTCGGGGAAACACCATATATTTT. The chain joins TRBV3-1 (or the pseudogene TRBV3-2) to TRBJ1-3; D is ambiguous. The germline V gene has CDR1 LGHDT and CDR2 YNNKEL (reference sequence). There are 15 residues in the CDR3. Trimming took off 1 base at V and 4 bases at J, with 11 bases between the two ends.

J is TRBJ1-2 and V is TRBV4-1; maybe TRBD1 (5 bases). Germline V gives CDR1 MGHRA, CDR2 YSYEKL. This CDR3 has 17 residues. Deletions cut 1 base from V and 7 bases from J, with 22 bases between. CDR3 sequence: CASSQALRDLTGSGYTF. The CDR3 DNA reads TGCGCCAGCAGCCAAGCCCTCCGGGACCTCACAGGCAGTGGCTACACCTTC.

V and J are TRBV18 and TRBJ1-1; 10 bases fit TRBD1. The CDR3 consists of 16 residues. Unmatched junction bases numbered 4, after V lost 3 bases and J lost 0 bases. Germline-derived CDR1 and CDR2 are KGHSH and LQKENI. The CDR3 region has the DNA TGTGCCAGCTCACCGGGACAGGGGAGGATGAACACTGAAGCTTTCTTT. Protein: CASSPGQGRMNTEAFF.

The gene calls are TRBV11-2 and TRBJ1-2, with 12 bases matching TRBD1. The CDR3 has 15 amino acids. The trim removed 2 bases at V and 5 bases at J, leaving 3 bases unmatched. CDR1 is SGHAT and CDR2 is FQNNGV in the germline V gene. The CDR3 DNA follows: TGTGCCAGCAGCTTACAGGGACAGGGGGCTTATGGCTACACCTTC. This gives the protein CASSLQGQGAYGYTF. The full variable domain, its missing parts supplied by reference TRBV11-2 and TRBJ1-2, is EAGVAQSPRYKIIEKRQSVAFWCNPISGHATLYWYQQILGQGPKLLIQFQNNGVVDDSQLPKDRFSAERLKGVDSTLKIQPAKLEDSAVYLCASSLQGQGAYGYTFGSGTRLTVV.

The V and J genes are TRBV6-1 and TRBJ2-2, with 9 positions matching TRBD1. The germline V gene encodes CDR1 MNHNS and CDR2 SASEGT. This CDR3 contains 15 residues. V gave up 0 bases and J gave up 7 bases; unmatched junction bases: 3. This chain's CDR3 is CASSEATGGSGELFF. DNA for the CDR3: TGTGCCAGCAGTGAAGCAACAGGGGGCAGCGGGGAGCTGTTTTTT.

The V call is TRBV30, the J call TRBJ2-1, with D tentatively TRBD2 (6 bases). The CDR3 covers 15 residues. The germline V gene has CDR1 GTSNPN and CDR2 SVGIG (reference sequence). The V gene lost 1 base and the J gene lost 8 bases, with 18 bases spanning the gap. CDR3 sequence (DNA): TGTGCCTGGAGTGCCCGCGGGGCCGGAGGGGATGAGCAGTTCTTC. Translating it yields CAWSARGAGGDEQFF.

This clone was seen just once. The chain has TRBV14 and TRBJ1-2; the D gene is possibly TRBD1 (5 bases). From germline, CDR1 is SGHDN and CDR2 FVKESK. Trimming took off 0 bases at V and 8 bases at J, with 16 bases between the two ends. This CDR3 contains 15 residues. CDR3 in DNA: TGTGCCAGCAGCCAAGACCCGGGGGGAGTTAACGGCTACACCTTC. Translating gives CASSQDPGGVNGYTF.

The J gene is TRBJ1-1, the V gene TRBV19; D gene ambiguous. CDR1 LNHDA and CDR2 SQIVND come from the germline V gene (reference sequence). There are 15 residues in the CDR3. The V gene lost 3 bases and the J gene lost 2 bases, with 13 bases spanning the gap. CDR3 loop: CASSIPAGRNTEAFF. Written as DNA, the CDR3 is TGTGCCAGTAGTATCCCGGCGGGAAGAAACACTGAAGCTTTCTTT.

The chain carries TRBV19 and TRBJ1-1; no clear D gene. Germline V gene data show CDR1 as LNHDA and CDR2 as SQIVND (reference sequence). This CDR3 has 11 residues. Trimming stripped 3 bases from V and 9 bases from J, with 8 bases between. The CDR3 DNA follows: TGTGCCAGTAGTATGGCTTTAAAAGCTTTCTTT. This encodes CASSMALKAFF.

This chain uses TRBV30 with TRBJ1-1; D is possibly TRBD1 (6 bases). Trimming left V 0 bases short and J 4 bases short, with 9 bases between. Germline loops: CDR1 GTSNPN, CDR2 SVGIG (reference sequence). The CDR3 spans 13 residues. The chain's CDR3 is CAWSVGGFTEAFF. CDR3 sequence (DNA): TGTGCCTGGAGTGTAGGGGGATTCACTGAAGCTTTCTTT.

The chain joins TRBV4-2 to TRBJ1-1; D remains unclear. The germline CDR1 and CDR2 sequences are LGHNA and YNFKEQ. The CDR3 is 14 residues long. V was trimmed by 4 bases and J by 0 bases, leaving 9 bases between them. The CDR3 DNA follows: TGTGCCAGCAGCCCGCTGGCGCTGAACACTGAAGCTTTCTTT. This sequence encodes CASSPLALNTEAFF.

The chain employs TRBV7-9 and TRBJ1-1; D gene ambiguous. The CDR3 sequence is 12 residues long. Trimming pared 3 bases from V and 4 bases from J, leaving 6 bases between. The germline gives CDR1 SEHNR, CDR2 FQNEAQ (reference sequence). This chain's CDR3 is CASSFIGTEAFF. DNA of the CDR3: TGTGCCAGCAGCTTTATTGGCACTGAAGCTTTCTTT.

For the CDR3, the DNA is TGTGCCAGCACTTGGACGGGTGAAGCTTTCTTT. The encoded protein is CASTWTGEAFF. The rearrangement uses TRBV7-9 and TRBJ1-1, with D uncertain. The CDR3 runs 11 residues. From germline, CDR1 is SEHNR and CDR2 FQNEAQ (reference sequence). V was cut by 7 bases and J by 7 bases, with 10 bases left in between.

This clone has only one observation. The gene calls are TRBV5-1 and TRBJ1-1; D might be TRBD1 (5 bases). The CDR3 length is 16 residues. Germline loops: CDR1 SGHRS, CDR2 YFSETQ. V was clipped by 1 base and J by 5 bases, with 18 bases between them. The CDR3 here is CASSLNLSGGGTEAFF. CDR3 bases: TGCGCCAGCAGCTTGAACCTCTCGGGGGGTGGGACTGAAGCTTTCTTT.

A few counts support this clone. The gene calls are TRBV7-3 and TRBJ2-2; D might be TRBD1 (6 bases). The CDR3 contains 16 residues. The germline CDR1 and CDR2 sequences are SGHTA and FQGTGA. V lost 0 bases and J lost 1, with 9 bases in between. The CDR3 region has the DNA TGTGCCAGCAGCTTAACTGGGACAAGGAACACCGGGGAGCTGTTTTTT. Translating it yields CASSLTGTRNTGELFF.

This chain joins TRBV7-3 and TRBJ2-7, with a tentative D call TRBD1 (5 bases). From germline, CDR1 is SGHTA and CDR2 FQGTGA. This CDR3 has 13 residues. Between the trimmed V and J ends, which lost 2 bases and 6 bases, there was a span of 11 bases. CDR3 nucleotide sequence: TGTGCCAGCAGCTTAGGCTCAGGGATCGAGCAGTACTTC. Translation gives CASSLGSGIEQYF.

The V gene is TRBV2, the J gene TRBJ1-2; TRBD1 is a possible D gene (5 bases). V lost 3 bases and J 4 bases, leaving 15 bases between the germline ends. The CDR3 is 15 amino acids. Germline V gives CDR1 SNHLY, CDR2 FYNNEI. The CDR3 here is CASSENGGIAYGYTF. CDR3 sequence (DNA): TGTGCCAGCAGTGAGAACGGGGGGATCGCCTATGGCTACACCTTC.

The chain combines TRBV6-5 with TRBJ1-1; D is uncertain. This CDR3 is 14 amino acids long. The V and J ends lost 2 bases and 0 bases respectively, with 7 bases between them. Germline CDR1 and CDR2: MNHEY and SVGAGI. The chain's CDR3 is CASSYQFMNTEAFF. CDR3 coding DNA: TGTGCCAGCAGTTACCAATTTATGAACACTGAAGCTTTCTTT.

The chain recombines TRBV7-2 with TRBJ2-1; D might be TRBD1 (5 bases). CDR1 and CDR2 (germline): SGHTA, FQGNSA. CDR3 size: 15 residues. Trimming cost V 1 base and J 4 bases, with 11 bases left between them. As DNA, the CDR3 is TGTGCCAGCAGCTTAGGACAGTTTACTTACAATGAGCAGTTCTTC. Translation: CASSLGQFTYNEQFF.